This note documents a single T cell receptor (beta chain) sequence. Its antigen is unknown. The junction had 2 bases not matched to a gene; V was cut back by 4 bases and J by 7 bases. CDR1 is SGHVS and CDR2 is FNYEAQ in the germline V gene. The CDR3 spans 14 residues. The sample is drawn from a study of graft-versus-host responses after intestinal transplantation. Study background: Each recipient received a multivisceral, liver-intestinal, or isolated intestinal graft. Every transplant recipient was induced with anti-thymocyte globulin, then maintained on tacrolimus and steroids for approximately three years.

Clones were read by immunoSEQ multiplex PCR, and TCRdb kept only the in-frame ones, dropping some. The profile shows approximately 37,000 clones, under 90% of them singletons. General study findings and limits: Peak circulating GvH clone levels tracked with early post-transplant HvG declines. Recipient marrow harbored GvH clones, some of which surfaced first in ileum or blood.

The sequencing used PBMCs, collected around 280 days after transplant. The source is a human patient who received an intestinal transplant, so some T cells may come from the graft donor. The rearrangement uses TRBV7-6 and TRBJ1-6; 9 bases agree with TRBD1. The CDR3 reads CASSWDRDNSPLHF. The CDR3 DNA sequence: TGTGCCAGCAGCTGGGACAGGGACAATTCACCCCTCCACTTT.